This T cell receptor beta chain comes out of a study of cytomegalovirus exposure and HLA in healthy donors. Findings and limits, study-wide: TRBV6-2, TRBV6-3 and some other V segments were unresolvable in 87-base-pair reads. In an earlier analysis, about 87% or about 30%: the productive usage of most TCR beta V segments. A later analysis, which compared TCR beta chains of equal frequency, found the HLA-associated ones more clonally expanded.

Looked up from germline, CDR1 is SGHTA and CDR2 is FQGNSA. The V and J ends lost 1 base and 5 bases, in that order; junction bases with no gene match: 6. The CDR3 consists of 16 residues. Researchers ran the PCR with 60 Vbeta and 13 Jbeta primers. Per the original data handling: In a later analysis, the count reached about 75 million unique TCR beta chains, with about 10 million shared. Libraries were prepared by immunoSEQ multiplex PCR; TCRdb keeps only in-frame clonotypes and omits some of them. That table gives V, J and clone size, and the DNA gave D and trimming. The sample shows about 190,000 clones, around 87% of them seen only once. Of note for this clone: What it binds is unknown.

Sequencing input: PBMCs. The chain recombines TRBV7-2 with TRBJ2-5; 11 positions agree with TRBD2. This receptor was identified in a boy between 2 and 15 years old in good health and CMV-seronegative. CDR3 protein: CASSLVLAGGGETQYF. The CDR3 region has the DNA TGTGCCAGCAGCTTAGTTCTAGCGGGGGGCGGGGAGACCCAGTACTTC.